This T cell receptor beta chain derives from a study of shared T cell receptors in the human thymus. Data came from immunoSEQ multiplex PCR; TCRdb stores just in-frame clones and leaves some out. The sample holds some 700,000 clones, more than 75% seen once. The sample was also reused in another study, on human thymus T cells. That publication notes: Resected material from corrective heart surgery provided the thymus tissue analysed. There appeared to be biased usage of V and J genes in thymic and blood repertoires.

Input material: thymocytes. This clonotype was sampled from a boy in the first two years of life with a congenital heart defect.

The CDR3 nucleotides read TGTGCCAGCAGCAAATCGCACAGTCGAAGAAACACCATATATTTT. As protein: CASSKSHSRRNTIYF. The chain recombines TRBV21-1 with TRBJ1-3; TRBD1, the table's D call, lacks a check against the DNA. TRBV21-1 constitutes a pseudogene. The CDR3 runs to 15 residues.